This TCR beta chain was sequenced in a study of OX40 agonist ivuxolimab in advanced cancers. Background on the study: Ivuxolimab, which is an agonistic anti-OX40 (CD134) antibody, was administered to the patients. The mean age was roughly 60 years, ranging from 23 to 79, with 65% to 85% of participants male.

V lost 5 bases, J lost 5 bases, and 3 bases stayed unmatched. CDR3 size: 14 residues. Germline loops: CDR1 GTSNPN, CDR2 SVGIG (reference sequence). The table came from immunoSEQ multiplex PCR; TCRdb's copy has only in-frame clones and leaves some out. This table holds some 100,000 clones, around 90% found once. Findings and caveats of the study: Antigens targeted by the expanded peripheral T cells were not determined.

This clone was picked up one time. Antigen specificity is unknown. This clonotype originated in an adult with an advanced solid tumor such as melanoma, head and neck, liver or kidney cancer. The sample here was CD4+ or CD8+ T cells sorted from blood, taken in a trial of the OX40 agonist ivuxolimab. The J gene is TRBJ2-2, the V gene TRBV30; 12 nucleotides align to TRBD2. For the CDR3, the DNA is TGTGCCTGGGGACTAGCGGGGACAACCGGGGAGCTGTTTTTT. Its translation is CAWGLAGTTGELFF.